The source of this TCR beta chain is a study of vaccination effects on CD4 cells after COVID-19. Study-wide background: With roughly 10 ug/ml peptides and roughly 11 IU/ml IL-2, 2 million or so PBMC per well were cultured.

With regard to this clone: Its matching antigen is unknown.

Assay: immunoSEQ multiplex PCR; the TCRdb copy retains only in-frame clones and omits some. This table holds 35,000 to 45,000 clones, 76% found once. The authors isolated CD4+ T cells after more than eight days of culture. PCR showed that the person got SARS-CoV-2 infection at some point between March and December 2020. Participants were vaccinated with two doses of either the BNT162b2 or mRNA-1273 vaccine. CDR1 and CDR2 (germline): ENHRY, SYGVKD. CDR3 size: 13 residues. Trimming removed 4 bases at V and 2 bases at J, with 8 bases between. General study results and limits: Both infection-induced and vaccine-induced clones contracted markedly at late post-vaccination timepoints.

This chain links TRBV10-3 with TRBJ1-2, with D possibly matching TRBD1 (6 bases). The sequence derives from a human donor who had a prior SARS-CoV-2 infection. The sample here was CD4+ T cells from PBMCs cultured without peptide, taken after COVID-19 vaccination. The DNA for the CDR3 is TGTGCCATCAGTGGGACAGCGAACTATGGCTACACCTTC. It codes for CAISGTANYGYTF.